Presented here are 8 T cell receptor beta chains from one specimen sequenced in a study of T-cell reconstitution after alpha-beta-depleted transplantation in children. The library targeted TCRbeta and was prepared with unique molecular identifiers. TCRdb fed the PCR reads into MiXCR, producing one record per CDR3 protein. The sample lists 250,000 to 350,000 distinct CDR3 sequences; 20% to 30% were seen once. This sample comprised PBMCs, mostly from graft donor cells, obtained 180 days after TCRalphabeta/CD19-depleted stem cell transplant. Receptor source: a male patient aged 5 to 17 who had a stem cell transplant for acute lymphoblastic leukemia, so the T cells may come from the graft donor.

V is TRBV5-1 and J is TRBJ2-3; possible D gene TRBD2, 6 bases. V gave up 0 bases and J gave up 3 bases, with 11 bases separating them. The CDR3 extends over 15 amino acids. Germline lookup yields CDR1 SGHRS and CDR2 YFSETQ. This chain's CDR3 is CASSLAVGGTDTQYF. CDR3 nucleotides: TGCGCCAGCAGCTTGGCCGTGGGAGGAACAGATACGCAGTATTTT.

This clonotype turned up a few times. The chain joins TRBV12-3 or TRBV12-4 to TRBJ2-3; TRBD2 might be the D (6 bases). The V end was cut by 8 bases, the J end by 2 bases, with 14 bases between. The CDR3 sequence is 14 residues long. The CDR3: CASAGRVFTDTQYF. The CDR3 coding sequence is TGTGCCAGCGCGGGAAGAGTTTTCACAGATACGCAGTATTTT.

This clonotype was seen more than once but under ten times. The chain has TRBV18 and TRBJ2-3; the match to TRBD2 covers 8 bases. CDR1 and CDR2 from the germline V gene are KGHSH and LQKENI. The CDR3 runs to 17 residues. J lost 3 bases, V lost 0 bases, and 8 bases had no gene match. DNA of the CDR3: TGTGCCAGCTCACCACCCTTAGCGGGATCTTCGACAGATACGCAGTATTTT. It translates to CASSPPLAGSSTDTQYF.

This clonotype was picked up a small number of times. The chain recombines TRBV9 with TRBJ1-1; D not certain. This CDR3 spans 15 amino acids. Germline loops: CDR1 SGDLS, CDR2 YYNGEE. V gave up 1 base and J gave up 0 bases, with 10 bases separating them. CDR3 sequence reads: CASSVHGHLNTEAFF. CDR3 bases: TGTGCCAGCAGCGTACACGGGCACCTGAACACTGAAGCTTTCTTT.

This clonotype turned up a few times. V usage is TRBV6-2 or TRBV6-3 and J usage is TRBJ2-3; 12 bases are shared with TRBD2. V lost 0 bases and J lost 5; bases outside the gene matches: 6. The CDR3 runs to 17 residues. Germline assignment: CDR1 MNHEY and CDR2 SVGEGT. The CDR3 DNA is TGTGCCAGCAGTTACTCTCCTAGCGGGAGGGCCGGAGATACGCAGTATTTT. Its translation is CASSYSPSGRAGDTQYF.

CDR3 in DNA: TGTGCCAGCAGCTCCATCGCAGGACTTTATCAAGAGACCCAGTACTTC. It specifies CASSSIAGLYQETQYF. The chain uses TRBV7-2 and TRBJ2-5, with TRBD2 as a possible D gene (5 bases). Germline V gene lookup returns CDR1 SGHTA and CDR2 FQGNSA. The CDR3 contains 16 residues. Trimming removed 4 bases at V and 2 bases at J, with 17 bases between.

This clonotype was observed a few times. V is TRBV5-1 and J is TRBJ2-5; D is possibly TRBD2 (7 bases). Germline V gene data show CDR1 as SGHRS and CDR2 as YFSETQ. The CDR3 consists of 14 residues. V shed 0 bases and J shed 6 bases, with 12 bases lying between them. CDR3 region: CASSLEGGVQTQYF. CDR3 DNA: TGCGCCAGCAGCTTGGAAGGGGGGGTCCAGACCCAGTACTTC.

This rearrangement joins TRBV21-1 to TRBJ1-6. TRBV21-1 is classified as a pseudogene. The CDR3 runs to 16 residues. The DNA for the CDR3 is TGTGCCAGCAGCAAAGAAGCCAGGGAGGCAGGATCACCCCTCCACTTT. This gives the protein CASSKEAREAGSPLHF.